This TCR beta chain derives from a study of T cells and Merkel cell carcinoma outcomes (dated by TCRdb to 2020 to 2022). About the full investigation: In patients with Merkel cell carcinoma, researchers looked at whether the T-cell repertoire of the tumor, along with T-cell density, could predict clinical outcome.

Note on this clone: This receptor's antigen is unknown. Per-nucleotide qualities are absent, and no much larger clonotype sits a single base away.

Study-wide findings and limitations: T-cell repertoire features combined with T-cell density were reported to predict clinical outcomes in Merkel cell carcinoma patients.

Library preparation used the immunoSEQ multiplex PCR assay. TCRdb carries this immuneACCESS record with in-frame sequences only. Its versions omit some clonotypes, under half of them owing to an unresolved V gene in the studies checked, with the rest unexplained. Recorded for this sample are roughly 550 clones; roughly 90% of them occurred a single time. Just under 5% of the sample rests with the top ten. The samples were taken from patients with Merkel cell carcinoma. Sequenced material: tumor tissue from Merkel cell carcinoma. This clonotype originated in a human donor with Merkel cell carcinoma.

The nucleotides read TGTGCCAGCAGCGTAGGACAGGGGATCTACTATGGCTACACCTTC. Its coded protein is CASSVGQGIYYGYTF. The chain couples TRBV9 to TRBJ1-2; TRBD1 agrees with 8 junctional bases. There are 15 amino acids in the CDR3, from cysteine to phenylalanine inclusive. Only the CDR3 DNA is retained, 45 bases long and in frame from the first base. Clipping removes 0 bases from V and 3 bases from J, with 4 as the unmatched junction base count. Looking up the germline V gene yields CDR1 SGDLS and CDR2 YYNGEE.